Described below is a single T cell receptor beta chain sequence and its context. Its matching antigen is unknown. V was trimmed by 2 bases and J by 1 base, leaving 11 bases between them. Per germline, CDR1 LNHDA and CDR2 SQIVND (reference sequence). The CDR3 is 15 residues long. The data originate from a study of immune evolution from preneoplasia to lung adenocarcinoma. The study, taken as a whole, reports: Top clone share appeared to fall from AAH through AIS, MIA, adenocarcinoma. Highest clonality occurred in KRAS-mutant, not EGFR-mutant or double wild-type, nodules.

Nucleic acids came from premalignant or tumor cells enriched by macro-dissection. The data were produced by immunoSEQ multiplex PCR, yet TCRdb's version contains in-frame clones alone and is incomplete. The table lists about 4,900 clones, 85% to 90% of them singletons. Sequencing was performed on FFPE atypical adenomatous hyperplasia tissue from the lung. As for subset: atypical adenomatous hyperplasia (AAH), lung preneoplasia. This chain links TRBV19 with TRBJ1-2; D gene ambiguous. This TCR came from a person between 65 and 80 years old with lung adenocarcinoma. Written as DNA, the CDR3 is TGTGCCAGTAGTATACCTTCAAGAAGTAACTATGGCTACACCTTC. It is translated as CASSIPSRSNYGYTF. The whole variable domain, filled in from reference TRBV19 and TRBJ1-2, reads DGGITQSPKYLFRKEGQNVTLSCEQNLNHDAMYWYRQDPGQGLRLIYYSQIVNDFQKGDIAEGYSVSREKKESFPLTVTSAQKNPTAFYLCASSIPSRSNYGYTFGSGTRLTVV.